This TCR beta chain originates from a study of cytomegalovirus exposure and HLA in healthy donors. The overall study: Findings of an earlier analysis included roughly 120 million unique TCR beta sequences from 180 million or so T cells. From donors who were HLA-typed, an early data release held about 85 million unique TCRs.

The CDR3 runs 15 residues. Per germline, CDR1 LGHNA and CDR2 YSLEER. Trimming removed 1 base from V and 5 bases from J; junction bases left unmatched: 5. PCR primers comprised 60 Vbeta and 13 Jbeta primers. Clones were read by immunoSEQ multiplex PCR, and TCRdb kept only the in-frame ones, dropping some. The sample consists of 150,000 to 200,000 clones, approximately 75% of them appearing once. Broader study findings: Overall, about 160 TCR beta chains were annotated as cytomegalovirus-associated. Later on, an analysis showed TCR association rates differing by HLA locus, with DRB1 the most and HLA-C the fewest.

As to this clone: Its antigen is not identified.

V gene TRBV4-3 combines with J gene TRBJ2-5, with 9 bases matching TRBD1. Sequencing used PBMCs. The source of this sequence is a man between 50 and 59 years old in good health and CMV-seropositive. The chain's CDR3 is CASSQGDRVGETQYF. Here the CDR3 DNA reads TGCGCCAGCAGCCAAGGGGACAGGGTTGGGGAGACCCAGTACTTC.